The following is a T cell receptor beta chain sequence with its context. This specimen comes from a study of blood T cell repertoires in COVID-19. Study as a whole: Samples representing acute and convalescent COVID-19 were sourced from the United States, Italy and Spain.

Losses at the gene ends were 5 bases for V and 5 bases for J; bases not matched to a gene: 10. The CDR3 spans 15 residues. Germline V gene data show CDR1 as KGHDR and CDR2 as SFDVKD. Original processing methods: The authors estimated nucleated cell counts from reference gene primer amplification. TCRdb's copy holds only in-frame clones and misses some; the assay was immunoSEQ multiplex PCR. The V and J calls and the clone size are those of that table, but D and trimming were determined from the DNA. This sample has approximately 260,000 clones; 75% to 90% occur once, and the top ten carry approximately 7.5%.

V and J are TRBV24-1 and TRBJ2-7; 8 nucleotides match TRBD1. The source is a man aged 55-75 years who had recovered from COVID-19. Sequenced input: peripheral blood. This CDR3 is CATSGPTGAVHEQYF. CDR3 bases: TGTGCCACCAGTGGCCCGACAGGGGCGGTACACGAGCAGTACTTC.